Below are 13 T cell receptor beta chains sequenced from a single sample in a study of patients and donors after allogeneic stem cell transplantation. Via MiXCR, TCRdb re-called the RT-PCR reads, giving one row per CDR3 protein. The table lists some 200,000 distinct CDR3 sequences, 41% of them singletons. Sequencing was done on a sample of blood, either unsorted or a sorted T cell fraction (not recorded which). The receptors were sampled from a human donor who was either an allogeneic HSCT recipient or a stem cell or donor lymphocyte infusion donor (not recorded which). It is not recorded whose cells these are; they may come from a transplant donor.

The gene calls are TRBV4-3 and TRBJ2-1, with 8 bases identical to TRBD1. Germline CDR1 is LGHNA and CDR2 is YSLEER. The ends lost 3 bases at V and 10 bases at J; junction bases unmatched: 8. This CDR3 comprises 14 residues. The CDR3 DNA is TGCGCCAGCAGCCACGTTCGACAGGGGCGAGAGCAGTTCTTC. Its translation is CASSHVRQGREQFF.

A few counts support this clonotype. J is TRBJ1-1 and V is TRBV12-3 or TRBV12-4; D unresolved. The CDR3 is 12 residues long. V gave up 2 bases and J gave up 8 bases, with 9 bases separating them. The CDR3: CASSLTSIEAFF. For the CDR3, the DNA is TGTGCCAGCAGTTTAACCTCAATAGAAGCTTTCTTT.

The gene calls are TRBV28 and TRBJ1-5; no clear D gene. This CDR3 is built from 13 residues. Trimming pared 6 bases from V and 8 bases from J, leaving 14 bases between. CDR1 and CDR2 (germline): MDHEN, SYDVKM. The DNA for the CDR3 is TGTGCCAGCAGGACCGTCGGCCAAGAGCCCCAGCATTTT. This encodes CASRTVGQEPQHF.

The CDR3 loop is CASSFDTSTDTQYF. For the CDR3, the DNA is TGCGCCAGCAGCTTCGACACGAGCACAGATACGCAGTATTTT. The V gene is TRBV5-1, the J gene TRBJ2-3; no reliable D call. This CDR3 is built from 14 residues. Germline V lookup: CDR1 SGHRS, CDR2 YFSETQ. The V end was cut by 2 bases, the J end by 0 bases, with 7 bases between.

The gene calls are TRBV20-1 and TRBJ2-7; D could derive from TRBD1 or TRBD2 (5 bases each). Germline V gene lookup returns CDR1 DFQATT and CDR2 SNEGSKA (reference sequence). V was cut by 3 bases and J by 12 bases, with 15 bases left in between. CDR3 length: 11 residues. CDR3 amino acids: CSARGTPSLYF. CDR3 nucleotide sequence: TGCAGTGCTAGGGGGACCCCTAGCCTGTACTTC.

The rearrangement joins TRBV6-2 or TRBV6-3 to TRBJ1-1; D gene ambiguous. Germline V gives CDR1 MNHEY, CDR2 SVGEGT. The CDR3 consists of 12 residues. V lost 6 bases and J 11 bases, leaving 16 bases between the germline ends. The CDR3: CASSFLGSRAFF. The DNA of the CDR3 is TGTGCCAGCAGCTTCCTCGGAAGTCGGGCTTTCTTT.

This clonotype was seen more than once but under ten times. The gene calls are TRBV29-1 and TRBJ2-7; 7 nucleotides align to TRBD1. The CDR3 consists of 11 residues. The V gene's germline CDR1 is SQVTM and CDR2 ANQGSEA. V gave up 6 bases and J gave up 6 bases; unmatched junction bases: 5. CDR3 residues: CSVTGKSEQYF. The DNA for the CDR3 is TGCAGCGTGACAGGGAAGAGCGAGCAGTACTTC.

For the CDR3, the DNA is TGTGCCAGCAGCCCCGGGACAGAAAATTCACCCCTCCACTTT. Translating it yields CASSPGTENSPLHF. The V and J genes are TRBV13 and TRBJ1-6; TRBD1 matches at 7 bases. V shed 5 bases and J 7 bases; nucleotides not matched to a gene: 5. The CDR3 contains 14 residues. Germline loops: CDR1 PRHDT, CDR2 FYEKMQ (reference sequence).

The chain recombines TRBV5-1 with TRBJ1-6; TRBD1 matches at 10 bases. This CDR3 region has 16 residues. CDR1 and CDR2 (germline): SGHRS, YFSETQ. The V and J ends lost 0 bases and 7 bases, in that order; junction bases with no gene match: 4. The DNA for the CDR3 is TGCGCCAGCAGCTTGGCTAGGACAGGGGGGAATTCACCCCTCCACTTT. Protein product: CASSLARTGGNSPLHF. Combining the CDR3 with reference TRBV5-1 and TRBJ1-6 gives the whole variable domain KAGVTQTPRYLIKTRGQQVTLSCSPISGHRSVSWYQQTPGQGLQFLFEYFSETQRNKGNFPGRFSGRQFSNSRSEMNVSTLELGDSALYLCASSLARTGGNSPLHFGNGTRLTVT.

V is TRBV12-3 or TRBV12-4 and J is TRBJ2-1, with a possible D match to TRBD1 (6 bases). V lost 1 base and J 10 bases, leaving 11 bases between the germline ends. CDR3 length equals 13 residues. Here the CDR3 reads CASSLGGLREQFF. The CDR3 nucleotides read TGTGCCAGCAGTTTAGGGGGGCTCAGAGAGCAGTTCTTC.

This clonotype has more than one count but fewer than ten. CDR3 sequence: CASSYMGPQFF. The CDR3 bases are TGTGCCAGCAGTTATATGGGTCCTCAGTTCTTC. The chain uses TRBV6-2 or TRBV6-3 and TRBJ2-1; no firm D call. The CDR3 consists of 11 residues. CDR1 MNHEY and CDR2 SVGEGT come from the germline V gene. Trimming cost V 3 bases and J 13 bases, with 10 bases left between them.

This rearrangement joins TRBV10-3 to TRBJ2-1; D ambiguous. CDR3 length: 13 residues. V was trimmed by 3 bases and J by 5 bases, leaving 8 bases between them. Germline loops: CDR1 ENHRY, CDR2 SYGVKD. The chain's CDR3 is CAISDYENNEQFF. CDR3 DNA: TGTGCCATCAGTGATTATGAGAACAATGAGCAGTTCTTC.

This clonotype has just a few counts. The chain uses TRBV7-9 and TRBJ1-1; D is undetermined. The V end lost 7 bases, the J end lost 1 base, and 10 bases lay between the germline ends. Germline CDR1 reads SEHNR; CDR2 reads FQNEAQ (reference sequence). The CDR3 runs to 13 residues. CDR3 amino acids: CASNRVGNTEAFF. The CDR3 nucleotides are TGTGCCAGCAACCGAGTCGGGAACACTGAAGCTTTCTTT.